This passage covers 8 T cell receptor beta chains from one sample sequenced in a study of PD-L1 blockade in urothelial cancer. The assay was immunoSEQ multiplex PCR, and TCRdb's table has in-frame clones only and misses some. This table has some 29,000 clones, more than 75% appearing once. Sequenced material: PBMCs, taken around atezolizumab (anti-PD-L1) treatment. Receptors originate from a man aged 50 to 60 with urothelial cancer.

The rearrangement links TRBV12-1 to TRBJ2-7; the table's D call TRBD1 went unverified against the DNA. TRBV12-1 is marked as a pseudogene. This CDR3 spans 17 amino acids. This CDR3 reads CASSPLCRDRGDYEQYF. CDR3 in DNA: TGTGCCAGCAGCCCACTTTGCCGGGACAGGGGGGACTACGAGCAGTACTTC.

The V and J genes are TRBV29-1 and TRBJ2-1; TRBD2 is a possible D gene (5 bases). The CDR3 consists of 11 residues. V was clipped by 6 bases and J by 10 bases, with 13 bases between them. CDR1 is SQVTM and CDR2 is ANQGSEA in the germline V gene. The CDR3 protein is CSVRLGVEQFF. In DNA, the CDR3 is TGCAGCGTCCGACTCGGGGTAGAGCAGTTCTTC.

V gene TRBV19 combines with J gene TRBJ2-7, with a weak D call TRBD1 (6 bases). From germline, CDR1 is LNHDA and CDR2 SQIVND (reference sequence). The CDR3 extends over 13 amino acids. With 4 bases removed from V and 2 bases from J, the gap between germline ends came to 9 bases. The DNA of the CDR3 is TGTGCCAGTAGTAACAGGGTAACCTACGAGCAGTACTTC. Its protein is CASSNRVTYEQYF.

This chain connects TRBV6-5 to TRBJ2-6; D gene unclear. CDR3 length: 13 residues. The V end lost 8 bases, the J end lost 0 bases, and 5 bases lay between the germline ends. Germline values: CDR1 MNHEY, CDR2 SVGAGI. The CDR3 DNA follows: TGTGCCAGCTGTAACTCTGGGGCCAACGTCCTGACTTTC. It codes for CASCNSGANVLTF.

The chain joins TRBV6-1 to TRBJ1-5, with 7 bases lining up with TRBD1. The CDR3 runs 14 residues. V shed 6 bases and J 2 bases; nucleotides not matched to a gene: 4. Germline values: CDR1 MNHNS, CDR2 SASEGT. The CDR3 DNA follows: TGTGCCAGCAGCCACAGGGGAGGCAATCAGCCCCAGCATTTT. Its protein product is CASSHRGGNQPQHF.

CDR3 sequence reads: CAWSVQAGRQETQYF. The CDR3 coding sequence is TGTGCCTGGAGTGTACAAGCGGGGAGACAAGAGACCCAGTACTTC. The rearrangement links TRBV30 to TRBJ2-5; 7 bases map to TRBD2. Germline loops: CDR1 GTSNPN, CDR2 SVGIG (reference sequence). V lost 0 bases and J lost 2; bases outside the gene matches: 6. The CDR3 is 15 amino acids.

V usage is TRBV28 and J usage is TRBJ2-1; TRBD1 is a possible D gene (6 bases). The V and J ends lost 6 bases and 4 bases respectively, with 13 bases between them. The CDR3 extends over 14 amino acids. The germline gives CDR1 MDHEN, CDR2 SYDVKM. The CDR3 bases are TGTGCCAGCAGCCCAGGGGCAAAGTACAATGAGCAGTTCTTC. Translated, it gives CASSPGAKYNEQFF. The whole variable domain, remainder taken from reference TRBV28 and TRBJ2-1, is DVKVTQSSRYLVKRTGEKVFLECVQDMDHENMFWYRQDPGLGLRLIYFSYDVKMKEKGDIPEGYSVSREKKERFSLILESASTNQTSMYLCASSPGAKYNEQFFGPGTRLTVL.

The chain couples TRBV6-6 to TRBJ2-3; TRBD2 might be the D (5 bases). Germline V CDR1 and CDR2: MNHNY, SVGAGI (reference sequence). This CDR3 is built from 14 residues. V was trimmed by 8 bases and J by 1 base, leaving 13 bases between them. The CDR3 DNA reads TGTGCCAGCGAGAGCGGAACCGGCACAGATACGCAGTATTTT. Translated, it gives CASESGTGTDTQYF.